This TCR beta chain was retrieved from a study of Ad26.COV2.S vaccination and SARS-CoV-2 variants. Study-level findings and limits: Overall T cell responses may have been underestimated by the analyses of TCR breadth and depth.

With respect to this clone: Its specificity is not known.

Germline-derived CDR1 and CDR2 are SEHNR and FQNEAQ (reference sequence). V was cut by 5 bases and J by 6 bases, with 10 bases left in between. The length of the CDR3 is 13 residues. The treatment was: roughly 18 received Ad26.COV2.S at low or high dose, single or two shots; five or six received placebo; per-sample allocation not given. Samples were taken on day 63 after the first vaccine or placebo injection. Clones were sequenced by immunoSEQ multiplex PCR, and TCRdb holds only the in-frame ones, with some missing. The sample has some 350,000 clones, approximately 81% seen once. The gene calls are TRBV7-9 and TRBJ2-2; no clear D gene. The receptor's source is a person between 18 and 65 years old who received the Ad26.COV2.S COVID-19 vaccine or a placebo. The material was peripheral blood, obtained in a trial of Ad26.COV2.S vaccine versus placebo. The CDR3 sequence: CASSAVGSGELFF. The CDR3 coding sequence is TGTGCCAGCAGCGCCGTGGGTTCCGGGGAGCTGTTTTTT.